This T cell receptor beta chain was recovered during a study of sequential checkpoint blockade in melanoma. Measured with immunoSEQ multiplex PCR; TCRdb has only the in-frame clones, and not every one. The data contain about 4,000 clones, around 56% of them singletons. This CDR3 is 15 amino acids long. Trimming left V 0 bases short and J 0 bases short, with 9 bases between. From germline, CDR1 is LGHNA and CDR2 YSLEER. Treatment described: randomized to nivolumab then ipilimumab (arm A) or the reverse (arm B). Patients had received no earlier DNA-damaging chemotherapy. PBMC sorting kept live CD3+CD8+ cells without CD19 or CD56.

Material: CD8+ T cells sorted from blood (inferred from file names), obtained from a patient given nivolumab and ipilimumab in sequence. This TCR came from a human donor with melanoma. The genes are TRBV4-3 and TRBJ2-7; D unclear. The CDR3 sequence is CASSQDVHSSYEQYF. DNA for the CDR3: TGCGCCAGCAGCCAAGATGTCCACAGCTCCTACGAGCAGTACTTC.